The 21 T cell receptor beta chains below were found in one sample sequenced in a study of blood T cell repertoires in COVID-19. This table comes from immunoSEQ multiplex PCR, and its TCRdb copy is limited to in-frame clones, with some not included. Of more than 120,000 clones listed, about 83% are singletons. The sequenced sample consisted of peripheral blood. Receptor source: a woman between 45 and 65 years old with active or convalescent COVID-19.

Written as DNA, the CDR3 is TGTGCCAGCAGCCGCGGTACCAATTCACCCCTCCACTTT. Translation: CASSRGTNSPLHF. The chain uses TRBV11-3 and TRBJ1-6; D unresolved. V was cut by 5 bases and J by 7 bases, with 9 bases left in between. The germline V gene has CDR1 SGHNT and CDR2 YENEEA. The CDR3 is 13 amino acids. The full variable domain, in which reference TRBV11-3 and TRBJ1-6 provide the parts outside the CDR3, is EAGVVQSPRYKIIEKKQPVAFWCNPISGHNTLYWYLQNLGQGPELLIRYENEEAVDDSQLPKDRFSAERLKGVDSTLKIQPAELGDSAVYLCASSRGTNSPLHFGNGTRLTVT.

This chain connects TRBV5-1 to TRBJ2-7, with D possibly being TRBD2 (6 bases). Germline V gives CDR1 SGHRS, CDR2 YFSETQ. V shed 4 bases and J shed 3 bases, with 11 bases lying between them. The CDR3 has 13 amino acids. The CDR3 protein is CASSREEGYEQYF. The CDR3 DNA reads TGCGCCAGCAGCAGGGAGGAGGGCTACGAGCAGTACTTC.

This clone is a singleton in its sample. V usage is TRBV28 and J usage is TRBJ2-3; tentative D call: TRBD2 (6 bases). This CDR3 contains 14 residues. V was cut by 7 bases and J by 0 bases, with 11 bases left in between. From germline, CDR1 is MDHEN and CDR2 SYDVKM. The CDR3 DNA is TGTGCCAGCAAGGAGGGAGGTAGCACAGATACGCAGTATTTT. Translated: CASKEGGSTDTQYF. The complete variable domain, with remaining parts taken from reference TRBV28 and TRBJ2-3, reads DVKVTQSSRYLVKRTGEKVFLECVQDMDHENMFWYRQDPGLGLRLIYFSYDVKMKEKGDIPEGYSVSREKKERFSLILESASTNQTSMYLCASKEGGSTDTQYFGPGTRLTVL.

This clone has just one count. The chain links TRBV19 to TRBJ1-5; possible D gene TRBD1, 5 bases. The CDR3 loop spans 15 amino acids. Trimming stripped 6 bases from V and 2 bases from J, with 14 bases between. The V gene's germline CDR1 is LNHDA and CDR2 SQIVND (reference sequence). The CDR3 DNA follows: TGTGCCAGTAGGGATCATCAGGGTCGCAATCAGCCCCAGCATTTT. It specifies CASRDHQGRNQPQHF.

The chain couples TRBV18 to TRBJ1-1; the match to TRBD1 covers 9 bases. This CDR3 has 16 amino acids. V lost 5 bases to trimming and J lost 3 bases; unmatched junction nucleotides: 10. Germline assignment: CDR1 KGHSH and CDR2 LQKENI. The chain's CDR3 is CASSADRGFRDTEAFF. As DNA, the CDR3 is TGTGCCAGCTCAGCAGACAGGGGGTTTAGAGACACTGAAGCTTTCTTT.

V usage is TRBV18 and J usage is TRBJ2-2; 10 nucleotides align to TRBD2. The CDR3 length is 17 residues. V lost 6 bases to trimming and J lost 7 bases; unmatched junction nucleotides: 14. Per germline, CDR1 KGHSH and CDR2 LQKENI. CDR3 sequence: CASSLNSGRSLIGELFF. In DNA, the CDR3 is TGTGCCAGCTCGCTTAATAGCGGGAGGTCCTTGATCGGGGAGCTGTTTTTT.

The chain carries TRBV4-2 and TRBJ1-1, with a weak D call TRBD1 (6 bases). Germline V gene lookup returns CDR1 LGHNA and CDR2 YNFKEQ. The CDR3 is 17 residues long. V was shortened by 2 bases and J by 1 base, with 17 bases between the two germline ends. Written as DNA, the CDR3 is TGTGCCAGCAGCCAACGTGCAGGGGCAAGGGGGAACACTGAAGCTTTCTTT. Translated, it gives CASSQRAGARGNTEAFF.

V is TRBV18 and J is TRBJ1-3, with unresolved D. The length of the CDR3 is 15 residues. In germline, CDR1 is KGHSH, CDR2 LQKENI. The ends were cut back, 2 bases at V and 2 bases at J, with 10 bases in the middle. CDR3 nucleotides: TGTGCCAGCTCACCATCCGGGTTAGCTGGAAACACCATATATTTT. This translates into CASSPSGLAGNTIYF. Full variable domain (outside the CDR3, taken from reference TRBV18 and TRBJ1-3): NAGVMQNPRHLVRRRGQEARLRCSPMKGHSHVYWYRQLPEEGLKFMVYLQKENIIDESGMPKERFSAEFPKEGPSILRIQQVVRGDSAAYFCASSPSGLAGNTIYFGEGSWLTVV.

This chain joins TRBV24-1 and TRBJ2-1; TRBD1 aligns across 7 bases. Germline V gives CDR1 KGHDR, CDR2 SFDVKD. The CDR3 is 15 residues long. V lost 1 base, J lost 5 bases, and 4 bases stayed unmatched. The CDR3 DNA is TGTGCCACCAGTGATTTCGGGACAGTTGACAATGAGCAGTTCTTC. This codes for CATSDFGTVDNEQFF.

The chain recombines TRBV24-1 with TRBJ2-1; 8 bases align to TRBD1. Germline CDR1 KGHDR, CDR2 SFDVKD. The junction had 6 bases not matched to a gene; V was cut back by 7 bases and J by 5 bases. The CDR3 runs 14 residues. CDR3 protein: CATSRSGGHNEQFF. In DNA form, the CDR3 reads TGTGCCACCAGCCGCTCAGGGGGCCACAATGAGCAGTTCTTC.

The chain carries TRBV29-1 and TRBJ2-1; TRBD2 aligns across 14 bases. The junction had 8 bases not matched to a gene; V was cut back by 7 bases and J by 0 bases. CDR3 size: 17 residues. Germline values: CDR1 SQVTM, CDR2 ANQGSEA. CDR3 DNA sequence: TGCAGCGCGCCGGGACTAGCGGGAGAATGCTCCTACAATGAGCAGTTCTTC. This translates into CSAPGLAGECSYNEQFF.

The gene calls are TRBV11-2 and TRBJ2-1, with 7 bases fitting TRBD2. After removal of 5 bases from V and 9 bases from J, the junction contained 13 bases not matched to a gene. The CDR3 extends over 15 amino acids. Germline loops: CDR1 SGHAT, CDR2 FQNNGV. The CDR3, as DNA: TGTGCCAGCAGCACGACCCGGGGGAGCGGGGCTGAGCAGTTCTTC. Translating gives CASSTTRGSGAEQFF.

In nucleotides, the CDR3 is TGCGCCAGCAGCCACAGGGGACTAACCGAAAACAATGAGCAGTTCTTC. This translates into CASSHRGLTENNEQFF. The genes are TRBV4-1 and TRBJ2-1, with D possibly being TRBD2 (7 bases). CDR3 size: 16 residues. V was cut by 3 bases and J by 5 bases, with 17 bases left in between. Per germline, CDR1 MGHRA and CDR2 YSYEKL.

The V call is TRBV6-5, the J call TRBJ1-1, with TRBD1 as a possible D gene (6 bases). CDR3 length: 14 residues. CDR1 MNHEY and CDR2 SVGAGI come from the germline V gene. V shed 2 bases and J shed 0 bases, with 7 bases lying between them. In DNA form, the CDR3 reads TGTGCCAGCAGTTACGAGGGGGTGAACACTGAAGCTTTCTTT. It yields the protein CASSYEGVNTEAFF.

There are a few counts of this clone. The chain uses TRBV6-5 and TRBJ1-1; 7 bases fit TRBD1. After removal of 6 bases from V and 2 bases from J, the junction contained 9 bases not matched to a gene. CDR1 and CDR2 from the germline V gene are MNHEY and SVGAGI. The CDR3 is made up of 15 amino acids. The CDR3 coding sequence is TGTGCCAGCAGGCCCGGGACAGTCCTCAACACTGAAGCTTTCTTT. Residues: CASRPGTVLNTEAFF.

The chain joins TRBV7-9 to TRBJ2-2, with a possible D match to TRBD1 (6 bases). This CDR3 has 16 amino acids. Germline V lookup: CDR1 SEHNR, CDR2 FQNEAQ (reference sequence). Trimming removed 4 bases at V and 6 bases at J, with 18 bases between. Here the CDR3 DNA reads TGTGCCAGCAGCTACCAACAGGGATCGTTGTCCGGGGAGCTGTTTTTT. It yields the protein CASSYQQGSLSGELFF.

The chain couples TRBV7-3 to TRBJ2-2; tentatively, D is TRBD1 (5 bases). V was trimmed by 2 bases and J by 9 bases, leaving 13 bases between them. The CDR3 extends over 14 amino acids. The germline gives CDR1 SGHTA, CDR2 FQGTGA. CDR3 sequence (DNA): TGTGCCAGCAGCTTAGTAGGGGCTTCCAGGGAGCTGTTTTTT. Its protein product is CASSLVGASRELFF.

V is TRBV4-3 and J is TRBJ1-2; D remains ambiguous. This CDR3 region has 17 residues. Germline values: CDR1 LGHNA, CDR2 YSLEER. The V gene lost 0 bases and the J gene lost 2 bases, with 16 bases spanning the gap. CDR3 residues: CASSQETIGEKNYGYTF. CDR3 coding DNA: TGCGCCAGCAGCCAAGAAACCATCGGGGAGAAGAACTATGGCTACACCTTC.

The genes are TRBV5-8 and TRBJ1-1, with a weak D call TRBD1 (5 bases). Trimming stripped 1 base from V and 4 bases from J, with 11 bases between. The CDR3 spans 14 residues. Germline loops: CDR1 SGHTS, CDR2 YDEGEE. The CDR3 DNA reads TGTGCCAGCAGCTTGCGCGGGGACTCCACTGAAGCTTTCTTT. Translating it yields CASSLRGDSTEAFF.

This clone was recorded only once. V usage is TRBV27 and J usage is TRBJ1-2; maybe TRBD1 (6 bases). Trimming left V 5 bases short and J 3 bases short, with 10 bases between. In germline, CDR1 is MNHEY, CDR2 SMNVEV (reference sequence). The CDR3 length is 13 residues. The CDR3 nucleotides read TGTGCCAGCAGTCGACAGGCATACTATGGCTACACCTTC. Its translation: CASSRQAYYGYTF.

A few counts support this clone. The chain uses TRBV5-1 and TRBJ1-2, with 9 bases aligning to TRBD1. V was clipped by 0 bases and J by 3 bases; unmatched bases: 0. Germline V gene data show CDR1 as SGHRS and CDR2 as YFSETQ. There are 14 residues in the CDR3. CDR3 residues: CASSLGDRDYGYTF. CDR3 DNA sequence: TGCGCCAGCAGCTTGGGGGACAGGGACTATGGCTACACCTTC.